The 25 T cell receptor beta chains presented below share a single source sample, sequenced in a study of T cell repertoires in cytomegalovirus infection. TCRdb ran MiXCR on the reads and lists one entry per CDR3 protein. The profile shows almost 550,000 distinct CDR3 sequences, 15% to 20% of them singletons. Sequencing was performed on CD8+ T cells from PBMCs. These receptors all come from a human donor in good health (CMV status not recorded). Some clones in this sample may be carry-over from other donors' samples.

The chain joins TRBV10-1 to TRBJ2-5; D is unclear. Germline V gives CDR1 WNHNN, CDR2 SYGVQD (reference sequence). Trimming removed 10 bases at V and 3 bases at J, with 12 bases between. This CDR3 spans 12 amino acids. The CDR3 is CATREGKETQYF. DNA of the CDR3: TGCGCCACAAGAGAAGGGAAAGAGACCCAGTACTTC.

V is TRBV5-1 and J is TRBJ2-7; 15 positions agree with TRBD2. V gave up 0 bases and J gave up 0 bases; unmatched junction bases: 4. Germline-derived CDR1 and CDR2 are SGHRS and YFSETQ. The CDR3 contains 18 residues. CDR3: CASSLARGLAGGSYEQYF. The DNA for the CDR3 is TGCGCCAGCAGCTTGGCCAGGGGACTAGCGGGGGGCTCCTACGAGCAGTACTTC.

The rearrangement links TRBV30 to TRBJ2-1, with 9 bases identical to TRBD2. The CDR3 totals 14 residues. Germline loops: CDR1 GTSNPN, CDR2 SVGIG (reference sequence). The V gene end was trimmed by 2 bases and the J gene end by 6 bases; junction bases not matched to a gene: 5. The CDR3 loop reads CAWSFLAGLNEQFF. CDR3 nucleotides: TGTGCCTGGAGTTTCCTAGCGGGGCTCAATGAGCAGTTCTTC. The full variable domain, rest sourced from reference TRBV30 and TRBJ2-1, is SQTIHQWPATLVQPVGSPLSLECTVEGTSNPNLYWYRQAAGRGLQLLFYSVGIGQISSEVPQNLSASRPQDRQFILSSKKLLLSDSGFYLCAWSFLAGLNEQFFGPGTRLTVL.

This chain links TRBV28 with TRBJ1-1; 9 bases agree with TRBD1. This CDR3 region has 17 residues. Germline V gene sequence: CDR1 MDHEN, CDR2 SYDVKM. V was clipped by 3 bases and J by 1 base; unmatched bases: 9. The CDR3 is CASSFWGTGQENTEAFF. DNA of the CDR3: TGTGCCAGCAGTTTTTGGGGGACAGGGCAAGAGAACACTGAAGCTTTCTTT.

This clonotype has only a few counts. This chain uses TRBV13 with TRBJ1-6, with 10 bases aligning to TRBD1. This CDR3 comprises 20 residues. V shed 2 bases, J shed 11 bases, and the junction held 21 bases outside the gene matches. The germline CDR1 and CDR2 sequences are PRHDT and FYEKMQ (reference sequence). CDR3 DNA sequence: TGTGCCAGCAGCTTAAGAACCCTTAGACAGGGGGCGAGCGGGAGGCCACCCCTCCACTTT. It encodes CASSLRTLRQGASGRPPLHF.

Turning to this clonotype: Given a much more abundant clone one base away, this may be a read error. As the CDR3 is not closed by the conserved phenylalanine or tryptophan, this likely results from a read error. In DNA, the CDR3 is TGTGCCAGCAGGACAGTTACCTCGGGCGGTTCTCACAATGAGCAGTTCTTA. Amino acid sequence: CASRTVTSGGSHNEQFL. The chain combines TRBV11-2 with TRBJ2-1, with D possibly TRBD1 on 5 matching bases. Germline assignment: CDR1 SGHAT and CDR2 FQNNGV. The CDR3 consists of 17 residues. V shed 6 bases and J shed 5 bases, with 23 bases lying between them.

This clonotype was detected ten times or more. The chain recombines TRBV6-5 with TRBJ2-3; 7 nucleotides align to TRBD1. V shed 6 bases, J shed 1 base, and the junction held 7 bases outside the gene matches. The CDR3 is 15 amino acids. Germline V gene sequence: CDR1 MNHEY, CDR2 SVGAGI. The CDR3 DNA reads as TGTGCCAGCAGAGGACCGGGACAGCGCACAGATACGCAGTATTTT. Its translation is CASRGPGQRTDTQYF.

The table lists this clonotype with many counts. The chain joins TRBV24-1 to TRBJ2-5; D may be TRBD1 (5 bases). This CDR3 is 13 amino acids long. Germline V gene data show CDR1 as KGHDR and CDR2 as SFDVKD. V lost 3 bases and J lost 5, with 9 bases in between. CDR3 sequence reads: CATSDDSTETQYF. Here the CDR3 DNA reads TGTGCCACCAGTGATGACAGCACGGAGACCCAGTACTTC.

The rearrangement links TRBV27 to TRBJ2-3, with 12 bases that match TRBD2. This CDR3 contains 19 residues. Per germline, CDR1 MNHEY and CDR2 SMNVEV (reference sequence). V shed 3 bases, J shed 4 bases, and the junction held 14 bases outside the gene matches. The CDR3 sequence: CASSFYLAGGPFLADTQYF. DNA of the CDR3: TGTGCCAGCAGTTTCTATCTAGCGGGGGGGCCGTTTCTGGCAGATACGCAGTATTTT.

The CDR3 DNA follows: TGCGCCAGCAGCCTCCAAGTGACAGGGTTTACCTCCGAGCAGTACTTC. The encoded protein is CASSLQVTGFTSEQYF. The chain employs TRBV4-1 and TRBJ2-7; 7 bases are a match to TRBD1. V gave up 4 bases and J gave up 6 bases; unmatched junction bases: 15. The CDR3 has 16 amino acids. Germline V CDR1 and CDR2: MGHRA, YSYEKL.

This clonotype has at least ten counts. This chain connects TRBV12-3 or TRBV12-4 to TRBJ1-1; 7 positions match TRBD1. This CDR3 spans 13 amino acids. The trim removed 3 bases at V and 4 bases at J, leaving 2 bases unmatched. CDR3 in amino acids: CASSFAGGTEAFF. The CDR3 DNA follows: TGTGCCAGCAGTTTTGCAGGGGGCACTGAAGCTTTCTTT.

This clonotype has at least ten counts. The chain carries TRBV7-9 and TRBJ2-3, with D possibly matching TRBD2 (5 bases). Germline CDR1 is SEHNR and CDR2 is FQNEAQ (reference sequence). The CDR3 has 16 residues. The V gene lost 7 bases and the J gene lost 8 bases, with 25 bases spanning the gap. The CDR3 loop reads CASIRRAPLLSGTQYF. The CDR3 DNA reads TGTGCCAGCATCAGGCGGGCCCCCCTTCTCTCTGGTACGCAGTATTTT.

The gene calls are TRBV20-1 and TRBJ2-7; D may match TRBD1 or TRBD2 (8 bases each). Trimming shortened V by 0 bases and J by 2 bases, and 17 bases separated the two germline ends. CDR3 size: 16 residues. Per the germline V gene, CDR1 is DFQATT and CDR2 is SNEGSKA (reference sequence). In DNA form, the CDR3 reads TGCAGTGCTAGAGATCGCGGGGGGACAGGCCCCTACGAGCAGTACTTC. Amino acids: CSARDRGGTGPYEQYF.

This clonotype was counted only a few times. This sequence joins TRBV27 and TRBJ2-7; the match to TRBD1 covers 7 bases. This CDR3 is built from 15 residues. The J segment lost 2 bases and the V segment lost 2 bases, leaving 6 bases of the junction unmatched. Per the germline V gene, CDR1 is MNHEY and CDR2 is SMNVEV (reference sequence). The CDR3 here is CASSLMQGVPYEQYF. As DNA, the CDR3 is TGTGCCAGCAGTTTAATGCAGGGGGTCCCCTACGAGCAGTACTTC.

The V and J genes are TRBV27 and TRBJ2-5; 9 bases line up with TRBD1. Germline assignment: CDR1 MNHEY and CDR2 SMNVEV (reference sequence). The CDR3 has 16 residues. Trimming cost V 6 bases and J 5 bases; bases outside gene matches: 13. Here the CDR3 reads CASRRQGQGREETQYF. The CDR3 nucleotides read TGTGCCAGCAGGCGCCAGGGACAGGGTCGGGAGGAGACCCAGTACTTC.

This chain joins TRBV20-1 and TRBJ2-2; 8 nucleotides align to TRBD2. The CDR3 contains 15 residues. Germline V CDR1 and CDR2: DFQATT, SNEGSKA (reference sequence). J lost 7 bases, V lost 6 bases, and 13 bases had no gene match. CDR3 amino acids: CSASKPGLGSGELFF. The CDR3 DNA sequence: TGCAGTGCGTCAAAACCGGGACTAGGCAGCGGGGAGCTGTTTTTT.

This clonotype was seen at least ten times. The genes are TRBV28 and TRBJ1-6, with 7 bases matching TRBD1. This CDR3 region has 19 residues. Per germline, CDR1 MDHEN and CDR2 SYDVKM. V dropped 4 bases and J dropped 0; count of bases not matched to a gene: 12. The CDR3 DNA sequence: TGTGCCAGCAGTTCCTTACATTGGACAGGCAGCTCCTATAATTCACCCCTCCACTTT. Its protein is CASSSLHWTGSSYNSPLHF.

The rearrangement joins TRBV9 to TRBJ2-5; the match to TRBD2 covers 7 bases. Germline V CDR1 and CDR2: SGDLS, YYNGEE. This CDR3 is 14 amino acids long. V dropped 2 bases and J dropped 5; count of bases not matched to a gene: 6. In DNA form, the CDR3 reads TGTGCCAGCAGCGTTGTGGGAGGGCTTGAGACCCAGTACTTC. Translating gives CASSVVGGLETQYF.

The J gene is TRBJ2-7, the V gene TRBV27; 9 bases agree with TRBD1. The CDR3 extends over 16 amino acids. With V trimmed by 5 bases and J by 3 bases, 11 bases remained unmatched. CDR1 is MNHEY, CDR2 SMNVEV, per germline (reference sequence). This CDR3 is CASSPTGTGTFYEQYF. CDR3 nucleotides: TGTGCCAGCAGTCCGACCGGGACAGGGACATTCTACGAGCAGTACTTC.

The chain joins TRBV7-3 to TRBJ2-1; 10 nucleotides line up with TRBD1. This CDR3 has 15 residues. The junction had 5 bases not matched to a gene; V was cut back by 1 base and J by 8 bases. The germline CDR1 and CDR2 sequences are SGHTA and FQGTGA. CDR3 region: CASSLIGTGVDEQFF. In DNA, the CDR3 is TGTGCCAGCAGCTTAATAGGGACAGGGGTCGATGAGCAGTTCTTC.

The sample holds a few counts of this clonotype. This sequence joins TRBV27 and TRBJ1-1; D is unresolved. The CDR3 consists of 12 residues. Trimming shortened V by 5 bases and J by 5 bases, and 9 bases separated the two germline ends. Germline V lookup: CDR1 MNHEY, CDR2 SMNVEV (reference sequence). CDR3 nucleotide sequence: TGTGCCAGCAGTAGGGATTTAACTGAAGCTTTCTTT. Translated: CASSRDLTEAFF.

A few counts support this clonotype. The genes are TRBV13 and TRBJ2-3, with 9 bases matching TRBD2. The CDR3 is 16 residues long. The V and J ends lost 4 bases and 0 bases, in that order; junction bases with no gene match: 5. The germline CDR1 and CDR2 sequences are PRHDT and FYEKMQ (reference sequence). The CDR3 DNA follows: TGTGCCAGCAGCTACCGAGCGGGGGGCAGCACAGATACGCAGTATTTT. This translates into CASSYRAGGSTDTQYF.

This clonotype was picked up a small number of times. J is TRBJ2-1 and V is TRBV19; 7 bases are a match to TRBD1. Germline assignment: CDR1 LNHDA and CDR2 SQIVND (reference sequence). V was clipped by 5 bases and J by 2 bases; unmatched bases: 6. The CDR3 is 15 residues long. CDR3 DNA sequence: TGTGCCAGTAGTTCAGGGACAGCCCCCTACAATGAGCAGTTCTTC. Translating it yields CASSSGTAPYNEQFF. Supplemented by reference TRBV19 and TRBJ2-1, the full variable domain reads DGGITQSPKYLFRKEGQNVTLSCEQNLNHDAMYWYRQDPGQGLRLIYYSQIVNDFQKGDIAEGYSVSREKKESFPLTVTSAQKNPTAFYLCASSSGTAPYNEQFFGPGTRLTVL.

The V call is TRBV27, the J call TRBJ2-6; D could derive from TRBD1 or TRBD2 (6 bases each). The CDR3 length is 17 residues. CDR1 and CDR2 (germline): MNHEY, SMNVEV (reference sequence). The V end was cut by 3 bases, the J end by 0 bases, with 12 bases between. CDR3 amino acids: CASSLGGPASGANVLTF. In DNA, the CDR3 is TGTGCCAGCAGTTTGGGGGGCCCCGCCTCTGGGGCCAACGTCCTGACTTTC. The variable domain in full, completed from reference TRBV27 and TRBJ2-6, reads EAQVTQNPRYLITVTGKKLTVTCSQNMNHEYMSWYRQDPGLGLRQIYYSMNVEVTDKGDVPEGYKVSRKEKRNFPLILESPSPNQTSLYFCASSLGGPASGANVLTFGAGSRLTVL.

This clonotype was observed a handful of times. The rearrangement uses TRBV9 and TRBJ2-5; TRBD2 is a possible D gene (6 bases). Germline V CDR1 and CDR2: SGDLS, YYNGEE. The CDR3 is 14 amino acids. Trimming pared 2 bases from V and 2 bases from J, leaving 10 bases between. The CDR3 DNA reads as TGTGCCAGCAGCGTCCGGGGGTTACAAGAGACCCAGTACTTC. Residues: CASSVRGLQETQYF.